One and the same sample provided the 17 T cell receptor beta chains below, sequenced in a study of T cells in Graves' hyperthyroidism and ophthalmopathy. The TCR beta CDR3 regions underwent amplification using RNA transcripts as the source. The HTBI primer set drove a first-round RT-PCR of the TCR CDR3. TCRdb re-derived calls from the multiplex PCR reads in MiXCR, one entry per CDR3 protein. This table has hundreds of thousands of distinct CDR3 sequences, approximately 14% appearing once. The source material was blood. The receptors shown here come from a woman aged 18-29 years with Graves' hyperthyroidism.

This clonotype was seen repeatedly, ten times or more. V usage is TRBV27 and J usage is TRBJ1-2; no reliable D call. In germline, CDR1 is MNHEY, CDR2 SMNVEV (reference sequence). The CDR3 has 14 amino acids. V shed 3 bases and J shed 7 bases, with 15 bases lying between them. The CDR3 spells CASSFSDFTSGYTF. Written as DNA, the CDR3 is TGTGCCAGCAGTTTCTCTGACTTTACTTCTGGCTACACCTTC.

This clonotype was seen a few times. The V call is TRBV20-1, the J call TRBJ2-5; D call uncertain. Germline CDR1 reads DFQATT; CDR2 reads SNEGSKA (reference sequence). V was shortened by 6 bases and J by 12 bases, with 17 bases between the two germline ends. The CDR3 runs 11 residues. The CDR3 DNA follows: TGCAGTGCCCACCTCGGACCTGGGGAGTACTTC. It is translated as CSAHLGPGEYF.

This clonotype appeared many times. The chain combines TRBV20-1 with TRBJ2-3; 13 nucleotides agree with TRBD2. Germline trimming cut 3 bases from V and 2 bases from J; bases unmatched to any gene: 2. The CDR3 length is 15 residues. The germline V gene has CDR1 DFQATT and CDR2 SNEGSKA (reference sequence). The CDR3 is CSARGTSGNTDTQYF. DNA of the CDR3: TGCAGTGCTAGGGGGACTAGCGGGAACACAGATACGCAGTATTTT.

This clonotype showed up many times. CDR3 protein: CSARDRSGRYNEQFF. CDR3 sequence (DNA): TGCAGTGCTAGAGATAGGAGCGGGAGGTACAATGAGCAGTTCTTC. The V gene is TRBV20-1, the J gene TRBJ2-1, with 9 bases identical to TRBD2. Germline V gives CDR1 DFQATT, CDR2 SNEGSKA (reference sequence). CDR3 length: 15 amino acids. The ends lost 0 bases at V and 4 bases at J; junction bases unmatched: 4.

This clonotype was observed a few times. The chain uses TRBV2 and TRBJ2-5, with TRBD2 matching over 9 bases. The CDR3 is made up of 13 amino acids. Trimming took 11 bases from V and 6 from J; bases not matched to a gene: 10. CDR1 and CDR2 (germline): SNHLY, FYNNEI. CDR3 sequence reads: CAGGREGLQTQYF. The CDR3 bases are TGTGCCGGAGGGCGGGAGGGCCTACAGACCCAGTACTTC. The entire variable domain, with the rest obtained from reference TRBV2 and TRBJ2-5, is as follows: EPEVTQTPSHQVTQMGQEVILRCVPISNHLYFYWYRQILGQKVEFLVSFYNNEISEKSEIFDDQFSVERPDGSNFTLKIRSTKLEDSAMYFCAGGREGLQTQYFGPGTRLLVL.

On this clonotype: This may be a read error, as it is one base from a much larger clone. The V and J genes are TRBV18 and TRBJ2-1, with no clear D. The CDR3 length is 13 residues. In germline, CDR1 is KGHSH, CDR2 LQKENI. The CDR3 loop is CANSPSRNNEQFF. CDR3 nucleotide sequence: TGTGCCAACTCACCCTCGAGGAACAATGAGCAGTTCTTC.

This clonotype has a handful of counts. This chain links TRBV10-2 with TRBJ2-2, with 11 bases matching TRBD2. The germline V gene has CDR1 WSHSY and CDR2 SAAADI. V dropped 6 bases and J dropped 4; count of bases not matched to a gene: 4. The CDR3 totals 15 residues. The CDR3 reads CASRDSGRGTGELFF. CDR3 bases: TGCGCCAGCAGAGATAGCGGGAGGGGCACCGGGGAGCTGTTTTTT.

As concerns this clonotype: A much larger clone lies one base from this, so it may be a read error. The V call is TRBV28, the J call TRBJ2-1; D may be TRBD2 (6 bases). Trimming took off 6 bases at V and 12 bases at J, with 18 bases between the two ends. CDR1 and CDR2 (germline): MDHEN, SYDVKM. The CDR3 loop spans 13 amino acids. CDR3 protein: CASSLGGEAVQFF. The CDR3 region has the DNA TGTGCCAGCAGCCTGGGAGGAGAAGCTGTGCAGTTCTTC. Drawing the rest from reference TRBV28 and TRBJ2-1, the complete variable domain is DVKVTQSSRYLVKRTGEKVFLECVQDMDHENMFWYRQDPGLGLRLIYFSYDVKMKEKGDIPEGYSVSREKKERFSLILESASTNQTSMYLCASSLGGEAVQFFGPGTRLTVL.

In its sample, this clonotype was seen many times. The chain employs TRBV5-8 and TRBJ1-4, with 8 bases matching TRBD1. Germline V CDR1 and CDR2: SGHTS, YDEGEE. The CDR3 extends over 15 amino acids. J lost 8 bases, V lost 6 bases, and 12 bases had no gene match. Here the CDR3 reads CASTPSQGAGEKLFF. The CDR3 DNA reads as TGTGCCAGCACCCCATCCCAGGGGGCTGGGGAAAAACTGTTTTTT.

This clonotype was seen a handful of times. The chain couples TRBV2 to TRBJ1-1; D might be TRBD1 (6 bases). The germline V gene encodes CDR1 SNHLY and CDR2 FYNNEI. The CDR3 runs to 16 residues. The germline V and J ends were trimmed by 6 bases and 5 bases, with 22 bases remaining between them. Here the CDR3 DNA reads TGTGCCAGCAGGAGGGTGGGAGGGGGAATGTGGACTGAAGCTTTCTTT. This sequence encodes CASRRVGGGMWTEAFF.

This rearrangement joins TRBV9 to TRBJ1-1; D uncertain. There are 13 residues in the CDR3. Trimming left V 2 bases short and J 4 bases short, with 9 bases between. Germline CDR1 reads SGDLS; CDR2 reads YYNGEE. CDR3 sequence reads: CASSVAAFTEAFF. The DNA for the CDR3 is TGTGCCAGCAGCGTCGCCGCTTTCACTGAAGCTTTCTTT.

This clonotype was detected a few times. The rearrangement links TRBV11-2 to TRBJ1-3; tentative D call: TRBD1 (6 bases). The V end lost 2 bases, the J end lost 4 bases, and 12 bases lay between the germline ends. The length of the CDR3 is 15 residues. CDR1 is SGHAT and CDR2 is FQNNGV in the germline V gene. The CDR3 loop reads CASSLLGAKGNTIYF. The CDR3 bases are TGTGCCAGCAGCTTACTGGGGGCGAAAGGAAACACCATATATTTT.

This clonotype was counted a single time. The chain links TRBV19 to TRBJ1-5, with no clear D. V dropped 11 bases and J dropped 3 bases, with 14 bases sitting between them. The CDR3 covers 13 residues. Per germline, CDR1 LNHDA and CDR2 SQIVND (reference sequence). Here the CDR3 reads CAAAAQLNQPQHF. CDR3 nucleotides: TGTGCCGCTGCTGCACAGCTCAATCAGCCCCAGCATTTT. Looking up the rest from reference TRBV19 and TRBJ1-5 gives the full variable domain: DGGITQSPKYLFRKEGQNVTLSCEQNLNHDAMYWYRQDPGQGLRLIYYSQIVNDFQKGDIAEGYSVSREKKESFPLTVTSAQKNPTAFYLCAAAAQLNQPQHFGDGTRLSIL.

This clonotype was observed at least ten times. V and J are TRBV4-2 and TRBJ2-2; 11 bases match TRBD2. Losses at the gene ends were 4 bases for V and 5 bases for J; bases not matched to a gene: 3. This CDR3 is 15 amino acids long. Looked up from germline, CDR1 is LGHNA and CDR2 is YNFKEQ. This chain's CDR3 is CASSRGLADTGELFF. The DNA of the CDR3 is TGTGCCAGCAGCCGGGGACTAGCGGATACCGGGGAGCTGTTTTTT.

The chain links TRBV5-1 to TRBJ2-7; TRBD2 matches 11 bases. Germline trimming cut 4 bases from V and 3 bases from J; bases unmatched to any gene: 6. Per the germline V gene, CDR1 is SGHRS and CDR2 is YFSETQ. CDR3 length: 15 amino acids. As DNA, the CDR3 is TGCGCCAGCAGCCATGCCGGGACTAGCGGCTACGAGCAGTACTTC. This sequence encodes CASSHAGTSGYEQYF.

This clonotype was counted ten times or more. In DNA, the CDR3 is TGCAGTGCTATTACAGGGAACACTGAAGCTTTCTTT. Amino acids: CSAITGNTEAFF. The chain is built from TRBV20-1 and TRBJ1-1, with TRBD1 as a possible D gene (5 bases). Looked up from germline, CDR1 is DFQATT and CDR2 is SNEGSKA (reference sequence). V was shortened by 4 bases and J by 1 base, with 7 bases between the two germline ends. The CDR3 extends over 12 amino acids.

DNA of the CDR3: TGCAGCGTTAGTGGACACACCTACGAGCAGTACTTC. This codes for CSVSGHTYEQYF. This sequence joins TRBV29-1 and TRBJ2-7; D is possibly TRBD1 (5 bases). The CDR3 is 12 amino acids. CDR1 and CDR2 from the germline V gene are SQVTM and ANQGSEA. The V end was cut by 5 bases, the J end by 2 bases, with 10 bases between.